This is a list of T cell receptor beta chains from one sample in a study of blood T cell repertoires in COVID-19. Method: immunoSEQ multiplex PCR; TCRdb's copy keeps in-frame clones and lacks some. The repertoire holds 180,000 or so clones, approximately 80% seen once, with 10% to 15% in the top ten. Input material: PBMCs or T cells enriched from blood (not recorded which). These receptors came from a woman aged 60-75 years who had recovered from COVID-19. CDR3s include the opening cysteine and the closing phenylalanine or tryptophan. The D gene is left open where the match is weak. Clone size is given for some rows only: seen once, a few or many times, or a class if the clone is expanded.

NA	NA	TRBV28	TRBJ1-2	TGTGCCAGCAGTTCCGTTAACTATGGCTACACCTTC	CASSSVNYGYTF
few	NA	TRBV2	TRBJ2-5	TGTGCCAGCAGAACGGAAGTAGGGACTGAGTACTTC	CASRTEVGTEYF
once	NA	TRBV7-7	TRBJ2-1	TGTGCTAGCAGCTCTCGCTCCGGAGGCGTAGACAATGAGCAGTTCTTC	CASSSRSGGVDNEQFF
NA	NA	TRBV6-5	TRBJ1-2	TGTGCCAGCAGCAGCGCGCCCGCGGCGGGCTATGGCTACACCTTC	CASSSAPAAGYGYTF
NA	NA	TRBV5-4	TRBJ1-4	TGTGCCAGCAGCCCTGGAGGGGTAGGCAATGAAAAACTGTTTTTT	CASSPGGVGNEKLFF
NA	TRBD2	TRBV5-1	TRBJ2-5	TGCGCCAGCAGCCATTCTGGGGGGGCTAGCGGGGAGACCCAGTACTTC	CASSHSGGASGETQYF
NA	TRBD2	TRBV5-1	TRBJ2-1	TGCGCCAGCAGGGGGACTAGCGGGAGCGATGAGCAGTTCTTC	CASRGTSGSDEQFF
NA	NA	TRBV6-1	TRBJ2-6	TGTGCCAGCAGTGAAAGGCAGGGCCTCCTCTCTGGGGCCAACGTCCTGACTTTC	CASSERQGLLSGANVLTF
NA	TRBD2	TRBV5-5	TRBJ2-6	TGTGCCAGCAGCTTGTTGCAGCGGGAGGTACCTGGGGCCAACGTCCTGACTTTC	CASSLLQREVPGANVLTF
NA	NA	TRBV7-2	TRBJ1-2	TGTGCCAGCAGCTTTGGCGGACTCTATGGCTACACCTTC	CASSFGGLYGYTF
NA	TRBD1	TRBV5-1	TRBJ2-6	TGCGCTACCGGGACAGGATCCTCTGGGGCCAACGTCCTGACTTTC	CATGTGSSGANVLTF
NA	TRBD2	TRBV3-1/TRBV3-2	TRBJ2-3	TGTGCCAGCAGCCTTAGCGGGAGTCTTGGAGATACGCAGTATTTT	CASSLSGSLGDTQYF
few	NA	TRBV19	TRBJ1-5	TGTGCCAGTAGTATCCCTCCTAGCAATCAGCCCCAGCATTTT	CASSIPPSNQPQHF
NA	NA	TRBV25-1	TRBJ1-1	TGTGCCAGCTCGCAGATGAACACTGAAGCTTTCTTT	CASSQMNTEAFF
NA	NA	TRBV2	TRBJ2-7	TGTGCCAGCGGAGGGCAGGGGGAGGAATGGGAGCAGTACTTC	CASGGQGEEWEQYF
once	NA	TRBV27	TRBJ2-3	TGTGCCAGCATCTCCCCCGGAGATACGCAGTATTTT	CASISPGDTQYF
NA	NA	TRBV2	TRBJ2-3	TGTGCCAGCAGTGGGATAGCCGCAGATACGCAGTATTTT	CASSGIAADTQYF
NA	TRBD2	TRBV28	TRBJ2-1	TGTGCCAGCTCCGAAACTAGCGGGAGGGCCCGGGATGAGCAGTTCTTC	CASSETSGRARDEQFF
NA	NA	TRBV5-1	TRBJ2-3	TGCGCCAGCAGCCAGGACAGTGCCACAGATACGCAGTATTTT	CASSQDSATDTQYF
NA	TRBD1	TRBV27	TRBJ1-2	TGTGCCAGCAGTTTAATAGGACAGGGAAACTATGGCTACACCTTC	CASSLIGQGNYGYTF
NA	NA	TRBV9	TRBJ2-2	TGTGCCAGCAGCGTCACACAGGGTTCGAACACCGGGGAGCTGTTTTTT	CASSVTQGSNTGELFF
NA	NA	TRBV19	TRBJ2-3	TGTGCCAGTAGTTCGGGGAGCGGGTTTACGCAGTATTTT	CASSSGSGFTQYF
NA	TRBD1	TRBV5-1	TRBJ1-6	TGCGCCAGCAGCATAGGGACAGGGGATCGTGAATCACCCCTCCACTTT	CASSIGTGDRESPLHF
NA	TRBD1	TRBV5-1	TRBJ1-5	TGCGCCAGCAGCTTGGAAGCAGGGGGCGTGGGTCAGCCCCAGCATTTT	CASSLEAGGVGQPQHF
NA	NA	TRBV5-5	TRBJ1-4	TGTGCCAGCAGCTTGGAACAGTACAGTGAAAAACTGTTTTTT	CASSLEQYSEKLFF
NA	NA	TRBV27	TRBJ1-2	TGTGCCAGCAGAGACGCAATACAGGGTAGTGGCTACACCTTC	CASRDAIQGSGYTF
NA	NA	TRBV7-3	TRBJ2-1	TGTGCCAGCAGCCCCTTGCCCTCCTCCCGGTACAATGAGCAGTTCTTC	CASSPLPSSRYNEQFF
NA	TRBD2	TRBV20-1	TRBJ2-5	TGCAGTGCTAGTTTTGCTGAGCGGGGCCAAGAGACCCAGTACTTC	CSASFAERGQETQYF
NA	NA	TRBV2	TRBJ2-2	TGTGCCAGTGGGTGGGGCCTTCAATCGGGCGGGGAGCTGTTTTTT	CASGWGLQSGGELFF
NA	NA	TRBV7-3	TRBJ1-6	TGTGCCAGCAGCTCACCATATCTTTACAGCAGCTCCTATAATTCACCCCTCCACTTT	CASSSPYLYSSSYNSPLHF
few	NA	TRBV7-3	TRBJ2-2	TGTGCCAGCAGCTTAATAGCAGGGCCAAATAACGGGGAGCTGTTTTTT	CASSLIAGPNNGELFF
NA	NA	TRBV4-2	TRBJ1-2	TGTGCCAGCAGCCAAGGGAAAACGACAGTCAGCGGCTACACCTTC	CASSQGKTTVSGYTF
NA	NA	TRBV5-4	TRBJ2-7	TGTGCCAGCAGCTTGGATCCCGGCTACGAGCAGTACTTC	CASSLDPGYEQYF
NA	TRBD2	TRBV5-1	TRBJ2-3	TGCGCCAGCAGCTTCGTCTTCGTTGCTAGCGGTTTTTTCACAGATACGCAGTATTTT	CASSFVFVASGFFTDTQYF
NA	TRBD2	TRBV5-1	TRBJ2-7	TGCGCCAGCAGCTCAGGACTAGCGGGAGCCTCCTACGAGCAGTACTTC	CASSSGLAGASYEQYF
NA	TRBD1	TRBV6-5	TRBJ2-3	TGTGCCAGCAGGACGACAGGGGGTACGCAGTATTTT	CASRTTGGTQYF
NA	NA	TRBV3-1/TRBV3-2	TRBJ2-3	TGTGCCGCCAGGGATTTGACAGATACGCAGTATTTT	CAARDLTDTQYF
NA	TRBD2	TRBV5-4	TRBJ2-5	TGTGCCAGCAGCCCTTATTTAGCGGGGGCGGCGGAGACCCAGTACTTC	CASSPYLAGAAETQYF